This T cell receptor (beta chain) was sequenced for a study of T cell responses to AZD1222 COVID-19 vaccine. Produced via immunoSEQ multiplex PCR; TCRdb's table is partial and in-frame only. The data contain 45,000 to 60,000 clones, 70% to 90% of them singletons. About this clone: Its cognate antigen is unknown.

The CDR3 length is 14 residues. Germline CDR1 KGHDR, CDR2 SFDVKD. The J segment lost 4 bases and the V segment lost 6 bases, leaving 4 bases of the junction unmatched. Study-wide findings and caveats: Spike-spanning, vaccine-associated CD4 TCRs were dominant at 160-218 and 743-854.

The chain links TRBV24-1 to TRBJ2-1, with 8 bases aligning to TRBD2. The clonotype comes from an adult in good health. Sequenced here: peripheral blood, sampled on day 0 of AZD1222 vaccination. CDR3 residues: CATSSSSGYNEQFF. For the CDR3, the DNA is TGTGCCACCAGTTCTTCTAGCGGGTACAATGAGCAGTTCTTC.